This passage covers 10 T cell receptor beta chains from one sample sequenced in a study of beta chain features in type 1 diabetes. General observations from the study: Within each of all four CD4+ subsets, Type 1 diabetes patients had TCRB CDR3s that were moderately but significantly shorter.

For these receptors, no antigen is known. Every bit of the isolated RNA underwent reverse transcription, so sequencing read expressed TCRB transcripts. Profiling relied on immunoSEQ multiplex PCR, and the TCRdb table lists in-frame clones only, not all of them. The profile shows 200,000 to 300,000 clones, roughly 22% of them singletons. Sequences were obtained from naive CD4+ T cells from blood. Receptors originate from a woman aged 40 to 50 with type 1 diabetes.

Points on this clone: The junction departs from germline at one end; a sequencing error may be responsible. The chain joins TRBV29-1 to TRBJ2-7; the match to TRBD1 covers 7 bases. This CDR3 has 14 amino acids. Germline V lookup: CDR1 SQVTM, CDR2 ANQGSEA. The DNA of the CDR3 is TGCAGCGTTGAGGTGACAGGGAGTTCCTCCGAGCAGTACTTC. Protein product: CSVEVTGSSSEQYF.

This clone showed up just a few times. The rearrangement joins TRBV30 to TRBJ1-6; TRBD1 matches 10 bases. V was clipped by 3 bases and J by 14 bases; unmatched bases: 7. CDR3 size: 13 residues. Germline V gene lookup returns CDR1 GTSNPN and CDR2 SVGIG (reference sequence). CDR3 loop: CAWRTGGAGALHF. CDR3 nucleotide sequence: TGTGCCTGGAGGACAGGGGGCGCGGGAGCCCTCCACTTT. Supplemented by reference TRBV30 and TRBJ1-6, the full variable domain reads SQTIHQWPATLVQPVGSPLSLECTVEGTSNPNLYWYRQAAGRGLQLLFYSVGIGQISSEVPQNLSASRPQDRQFILSSKKLLLSDSGFYLCAWRTGGAGALHFGNGTRLTVT.

This chain connects TRBV6-6 to TRBJ1-5, with D perhaps TRBD1 (5 bases). The CDR3 runs to 16 residues. V lost 0 bases and J 1 base, leaving 10 bases between the germline ends. The germline gives CDR1 MNHNY, CDR2 SVGAGI (reference sequence). The CDR3 region is CASSYSQGYSNQPQHF. The CDR3 DNA reads as TGTGCCAGCAGTTACTCTCAGGGTTACAGCAATCAGCCCCAGCATTTT.

The rearrangement links TRBV5-1 to TRBJ2-5; D is undetermined. This CDR3 has 13 residues. CDR1 is SGHRS and CDR2 is YFSETQ in the germline V gene. The ends were cut back, 4 bases at V and 5 bases at J, with 12 bases in the middle. The CDR3 spells CASSVRSGETQYF. As DNA, the CDR3 is TGCGCCAGCAGCGTCCGGAGTGGGGAGACCCAGTACTTC.

The chain has TRBV19 and TRBJ2-1; D is unresolved. CDR3 length equals 13 residues. Trimming took 8 bases from V and 4 from J, leaving 12 bases between them. CDR1 is LNHDA and CDR2 is SQIVND in the germline V gene (reference sequence). CDR3 in amino acids: CASDGAEYNEQFF. The CDR3 bases are TGTGCCAGTGACGGTGCGGAGTACAATGAGCAGTTCTTC.

This chain joins TRBV29-1 and TRBJ2-1, with 8 bases lining up with TRBD1. This CDR3 is built from 16 residues. The ends lost 3 bases at V and 2 bases at J; junction bases unmatched: 9. Germline V gives CDR1 SQVTM, CDR2 ANQGSEA. For the CDR3, the DNA is TGCAGCGTTGAGGGACCTCAGGGGGCTACCTACAATGAGCAGTTCTTC. This codes for CSVEGPQGATYNEQFF.

This clone was seen only a few times. V usage is TRBV5-6 and J usage is TRBJ2-7; D may be TRBD1 (5 bases). The germline gives CDR1 SGHDT, CDR2 YYEEEE. The CDR3 covers 12 residues. The germline V and J ends were trimmed by 3 bases and 5 bases, with 9 bases remaining between them. CDR3 amino acids: CASSSGSHEQYF. The DNA for the CDR3 is TGTGCCAGCAGCTCAGGGTCCCACGAGCAGTACTTC.

In this sample, this clone turned up a few times. V gene TRBV28 combines with J gene TRBJ2-7; D possibly corresponds to TRBD2 (6 bases). The CDR3 has 14 residues. The germline V gene has CDR1 MDHEN and CDR2 SYDVKM. The V end lost 4 bases, the J end lost 2 bases, and 12 bases lay between the germline ends. Written as DNA, the CDR3 is TGTGCCAGCAGTTCCGGGACTTCAGCCTACGAGCAGTACTTC. It codes for CASSSGTSAYEQYF.

The gene calls are TRBV15 and TRBJ2-7; 11 bases align to TRBD2. V shed 11 bases and J 3 bases; nucleotides not matched to a gene: 6. CDR1 is LNHNV and CDR2 is YYDKDF in the germline V gene (reference sequence). The CDR3 covers 13 residues. The CDR3 loop reads CASKTSGNYEQYF. As DNA, the CDR3 is TGTGCCTCGAAGACTAGCGGGAACTACGAGCAGTACTTC.

The chain uses TRBV25-1 and TRBJ2-1; TRBD2 is a possible D gene (6 bases). Germline loops: CDR1 MGHDK, CDR2 SYGVNS. V was pared by 3 bases and J by 8 bases, with 17 bases between. This CDR3 is 15 amino acids long. The CDR3 DNA sequence: TGTGCCAGCAGTGACACGCGGGGTCCGAGGGATGAGCAGTTCTTC. Translation gives CASSDTRGPRDEQFF. The full variable domain, with the rest looked up from reference TRBV25-1 and TRBJ2-1, is EADIYQTPRYLVIGTGKKITLECSQTMGHDKMYWYQQDPGMELHLIHYSYGVNSTEKGDLSSESTVSRIRTEHFPLTLESARPSHTSQYLCASSDTRGPRDEQFFGPGTRLTVL.